These T cell receptor beta chains were read from a single sample in a study of T cell clones after liver transplantation. Profiling relied on immunoSEQ multiplex PCR, and the TCRdb table lists in-frame clones only, not all of them. The table has tens of thousands of clones, around nine tenths seen once. This specimen was CD4+ T cells from blood, taken before liver transplant. The origin of the receptors is a human donor who received a liver transplant. Both conserved end residues are part of each CDR3. A D gene is named only where the DNA matches it firmly. Clone size is shown for a subset of rows, as once, few, many or a class of expanded clone.

J gene | V gene | D gene | clone size | CDR3 DNA | CDR3 protein
TRBJ2-2 | TRBV9 | TRBD1 | NA | TGTGCCACTTCGACAGGGCCGAACACCGGGGAGCTGTTTTTT | CATSTGPNTGELFF
TRBJ2-7 | TRBV5-6 | NA | medium-sized | TGTGCCAGCAGCCTACGACAGGTCTACGAGCAGTACTTC | CASSLRQVYEQYF
TRBJ1-2 | TRBV10-3 | NA | NA | TGTGCCATCACCCGATCGGGCTCGGACGGCTACACCTTC | CAITRSGSDGYTF
TRBJ2-5 | TRBV5-1 | TRBD2 | NA | TGCGCCAGCAGCATCCTCGGGGGGGCGGGAGAGACCCAGTACTTC | CASSILGGAGETQYF
TRBJ2-1 | TRBV2 | TRBD1 | NA | TGTGCCAGCAGCTCCGACAGGGGGCGATACAATGAGCAGTTCTTC | CASSSDRGRYNEQFF
TRBJ2-5 | TRBV19 | TRBD2 | NA | TGTGCCAGTAGTACTCAGCGGGAGAGAGAGACCCAGTACTTC | CASSTQRERETQYF
TRBJ2-1 | TRBV7-2 | NA | once | TGTGCCAGCAGCTTATTGTGGTACAATGAGCAGTTCTTC | CASSLLWYNEQFF
TRBJ2-5 | TRBV5-1 | NA | NA | TGCGCCAGCTCGAGAGGAGGGGTACGGGAGACCCAGTACTTC | CASSRGGVRETQYF
TRBJ2-7 | TRBV29-1 | NA | NA | TGCAGCGTTGCTGGCGGGGCACCGGGGGAGCAGTACTTC | CSVAGGAPGEQYF
TRBJ1-2 | TRBV6-5 | NA | NA | TGTGCCAGCAGCTCCGGGCCACGCTCCGGCTACACCTTC | CASSSGPRSGYTF
TRBJ2-1 | TRBV9 | NA | NA | TGTGCCAGCAGGAGGGGGGACGGAGCTGAGCAGTTCTTC | CASRRGDGAEQFF
TRBJ2-1 | TRBV5-6 | TRBD2 | NA | TGTGCCAGCAGCCGGGACGGACTAGCGGCCTACAATGAGCAGTTCTTC | CASSRDGLAAYNEQFF
TRBJ2-5 | TRBV5-4 | NA | NA | TGTGCCAGCAGCTTACAGGGGGGGGGAGAGACCCAGTACTTC | CASSLQGGGETQYF
TRBJ2-1 | TRBV5-1 | NA | once | TGCGCCAGCAGCTGGCAGGGTCCTTACAATGAGCAGTTCTTC | CASSWQGPYNEQFF
TRBJ2-2 | TRBV4-2 | NA | few | TGTGCCAGCAGCCAAGAACATGGACAAGCGAACACCGGGGAGCTGTTTTTT | CASSQEHGQANTGELFF
TRBJ2-7 | TRBV5-4 | NA | few | TGTGCCAGCAGCCTCCCGGCACAGGACCAACACGAGCAGTACTTC | CASSLPAQDQHEQYF
TRBJ2-5 | TRBV2 | NA | NA | TGTGCCAGCAGCGGAATCTACAGGGAAGAGACCCAGTACTTC | CASSGIYREETQYF
TRBJ2-7 | TRBV5-5 | TRBD1 | NA | TGTGCCAGCAGCTTCGGGACAGGCTACGAGCAGTACTTC | CASSFGTGYEQYF
TRBJ2-7 | TRBV7-6 | TRBD2 | NA | TGTGCCAGCAGCTTAGGTTCTAGCGGTTACGAGCAGTACTTC | CASSLGSSGYEQYF
TRBJ2-3 | TRBV5-1 | TRBD2 | NA | TGCGCCAGCAGCTTGGGGCTAGCGGGAGGTGTAAGCACAGATACGCAGTATTTT | CASSLGLAGGVSTDTQYF
TRBJ2-5 | TRBV5-1 | TRBD1 | NA | TGCGCCAGCAGCTTGGTACAGGGGGCCCGGGAGACCCAGTACTTC | CASSLVQGARETQYF
TRBJ1-1 | TRBV5-1 | TRBD1 | NA | TGCGCCAGCAGCTTGGGAGGGACACAGGGGGCCGCTGAAGCTTTCTTT | CASSLGGTQGAAEAFF
TRBJ2-1 | TRBV11-3 | NA | NA | TGTGCCAGCAGCTTACTGACAGCGACGAATGAGCAGTTCTTC | CASSLLTATNEQFF
TRBJ2-2 | TRBV14 | TRBD1 | NA | TGTGCCAGCAGCCTACAGGGGTGGGCCGGGGAGCTGTTTTTT | CASSLQGWAGELFF
TRBJ1-5 | TRBV9 | NA | NA | TGTGCCAGCAGCGTAGGAGGGGAATCCAATCAGCCCCAGCATTTT | CASSVGGESNQPQHF
TRBJ2-1 | TRBV7-6 | TRBD1 | NA | TGTGCCAGCAGCTCCCGACAGGGGGCGGTCCGCTATTACAATGAGCAGTTCTTC | CASSSRQGAVRYYNEQFF